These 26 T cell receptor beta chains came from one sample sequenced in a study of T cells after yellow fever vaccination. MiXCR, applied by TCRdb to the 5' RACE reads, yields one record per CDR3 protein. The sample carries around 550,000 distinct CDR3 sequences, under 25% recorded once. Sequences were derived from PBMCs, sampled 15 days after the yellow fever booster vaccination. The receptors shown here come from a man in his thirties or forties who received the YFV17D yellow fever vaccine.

CDR3: CASSKNSNQPQHF. CDR3 in DNA: TGTGCCAGCAGCAAGAATAGCAATCAGCCCCAGCATTTT. The V call is TRBV7-2, the J call TRBJ1-5; D ambiguous. CDR1 and CDR2 (germline): SGHTA, FQGNSA. The V and J ends lost 5 bases and 0 bases respectively, with 5 bases between them. The CDR3 has 13 amino acids. Combining the CDR3 with reference TRBV7-2 and TRBJ1-5 gives the whole variable domain GAGVSQSPSNKVTEKGKDVELRCDPISGHTALYWYRQSLGQGLEFLIYFQGNSAPDKSGLPSDRFSAERTGGSVSTLTIQRTQQEDSAVYLCASSKNSNQPQHFGDGTRLSIL.

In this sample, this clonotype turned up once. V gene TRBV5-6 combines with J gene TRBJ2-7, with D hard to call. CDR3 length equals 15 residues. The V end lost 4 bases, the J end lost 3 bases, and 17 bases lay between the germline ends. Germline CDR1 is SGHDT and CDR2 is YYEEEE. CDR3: CASSVFGPSVYEQYF. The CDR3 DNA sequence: TGTGCCAGCAGCGTCTTCGGGCCCTCTGTCTACGAGCAGTACTTC.

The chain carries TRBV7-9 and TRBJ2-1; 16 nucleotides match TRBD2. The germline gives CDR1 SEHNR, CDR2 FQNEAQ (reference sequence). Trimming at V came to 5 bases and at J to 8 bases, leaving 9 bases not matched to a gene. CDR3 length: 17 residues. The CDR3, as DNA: TGTGCCAGCAGCCCCGATCCAGGGACTAGCGGGAGGGATGAGCAGTTCTTC. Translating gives CASSPDPGTSGRDEQFF.

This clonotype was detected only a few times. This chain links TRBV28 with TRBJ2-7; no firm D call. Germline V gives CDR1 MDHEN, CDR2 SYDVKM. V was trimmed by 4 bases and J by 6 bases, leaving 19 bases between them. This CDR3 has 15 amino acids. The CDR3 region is CASSSPSPGVSEQYF. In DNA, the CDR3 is TGTGCCAGCAGTTCTCCCTCCCCGGGTGTGAGCGAGCAGTACTTC.

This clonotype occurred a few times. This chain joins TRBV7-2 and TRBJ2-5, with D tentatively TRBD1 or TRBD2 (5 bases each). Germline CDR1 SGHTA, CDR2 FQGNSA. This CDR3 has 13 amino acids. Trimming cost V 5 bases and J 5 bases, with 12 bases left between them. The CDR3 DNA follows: TGTGCCAGCAGCCCACTAGGGGCGGAGACCCAGTACTTC. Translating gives CASSPLGAETQYF.

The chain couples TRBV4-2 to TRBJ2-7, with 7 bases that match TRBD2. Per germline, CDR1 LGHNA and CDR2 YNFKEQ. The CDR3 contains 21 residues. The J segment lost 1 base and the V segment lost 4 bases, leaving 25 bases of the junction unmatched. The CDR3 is CASSLREGGAPTQGQSYEQYF. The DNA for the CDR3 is TGTGCCAGCAGCCTAAGGGAGGGCGGAGCTCCAACCCAGGGCCAATCCTACGAGCAGTACTTC.

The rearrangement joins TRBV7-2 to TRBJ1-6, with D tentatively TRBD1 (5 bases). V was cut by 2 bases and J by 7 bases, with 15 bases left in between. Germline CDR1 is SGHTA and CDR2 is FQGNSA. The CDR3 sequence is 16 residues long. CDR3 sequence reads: CASSLNTGGGNSPLHF. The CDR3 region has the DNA TGTGCCAGCAGCTTAAACACCGGGGGTGGGAATTCACCCCTCCACTTT.

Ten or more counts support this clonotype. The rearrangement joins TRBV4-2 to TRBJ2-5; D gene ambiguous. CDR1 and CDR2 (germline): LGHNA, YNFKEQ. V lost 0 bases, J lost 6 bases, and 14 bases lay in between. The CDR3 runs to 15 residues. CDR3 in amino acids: CASSQENRLGKTQYF. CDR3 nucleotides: TGTGCCAGCAGCCAAGAAAACCGATTGGGAAAGACCCAGTACTTC.

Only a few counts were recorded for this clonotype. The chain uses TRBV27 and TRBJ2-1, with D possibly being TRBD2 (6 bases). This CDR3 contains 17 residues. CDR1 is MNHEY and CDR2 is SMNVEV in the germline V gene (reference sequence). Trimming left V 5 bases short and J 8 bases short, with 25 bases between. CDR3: CASSVSPRRDWGDEQFF. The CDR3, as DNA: TGTGCCAGCAGTGTCTCCCCGAGGCGGGACTGGGGGGATGAGCAGTTCTTC.

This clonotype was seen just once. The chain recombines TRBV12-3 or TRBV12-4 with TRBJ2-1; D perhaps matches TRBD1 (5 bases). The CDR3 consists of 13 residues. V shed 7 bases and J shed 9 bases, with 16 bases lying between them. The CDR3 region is CASTQTGAGEQFF. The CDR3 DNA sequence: TGTGCCAGCACCCAGACTGGGGCTGGTGAGCAGTTCTTC.

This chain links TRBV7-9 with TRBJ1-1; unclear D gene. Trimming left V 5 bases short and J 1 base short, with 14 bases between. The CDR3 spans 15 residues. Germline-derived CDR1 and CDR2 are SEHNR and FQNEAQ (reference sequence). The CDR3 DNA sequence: TGTGCCAGCAGCCCTGAAGGGCAGAAGAACACTGAAGCTTTCTTT. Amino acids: CASSPEGQKNTEAFF. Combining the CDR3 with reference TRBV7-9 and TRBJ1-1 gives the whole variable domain DTGVSQNPRHKITKRGQNVTFRCDPISEHNRLYWYRQTLGQGPEFLTYFQNEAQLEKSRLLSDRFSAERPKGSFSTLEIQRTEQGDSAMYLCASSPEGQKNTEAFFGQGTRLTVV.

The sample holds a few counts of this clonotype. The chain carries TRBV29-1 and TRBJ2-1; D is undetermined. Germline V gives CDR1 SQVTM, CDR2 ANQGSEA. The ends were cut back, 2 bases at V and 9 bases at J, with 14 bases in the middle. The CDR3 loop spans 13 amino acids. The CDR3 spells CSVEIGAGGEQFF. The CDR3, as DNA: TGCAGCGTTGAAATCGGAGCCGGCGGTGAGCAGTTCTTC.

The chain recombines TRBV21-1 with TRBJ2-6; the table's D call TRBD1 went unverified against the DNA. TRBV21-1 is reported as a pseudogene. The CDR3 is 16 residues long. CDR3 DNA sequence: TGTGCCAGCCGTCCACCGGGGGCGACTGGGGCCAACGTCCTGACTTTC. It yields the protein CASRPPGATGANVLTF.

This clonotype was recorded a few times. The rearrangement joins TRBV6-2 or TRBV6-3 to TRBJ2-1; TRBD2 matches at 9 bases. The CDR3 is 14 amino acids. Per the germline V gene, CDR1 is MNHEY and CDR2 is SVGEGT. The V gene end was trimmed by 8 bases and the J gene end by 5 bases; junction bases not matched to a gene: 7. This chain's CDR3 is CASGVAGGHNEQFF. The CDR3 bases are TGTGCCAGCGGGGTCGCGGGAGGGCACAATGAGCAGTTCTTC.

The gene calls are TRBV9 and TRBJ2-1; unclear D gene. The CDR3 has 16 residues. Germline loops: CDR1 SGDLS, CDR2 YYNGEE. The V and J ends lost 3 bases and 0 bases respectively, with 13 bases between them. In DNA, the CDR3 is TGTGCCAGCAGCGCCCCGGGCCATAGCTCCTACAATGAGCAGTTCTTC. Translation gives CASSAPGHSSYNEQFF. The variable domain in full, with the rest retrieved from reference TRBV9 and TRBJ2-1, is DSGVTQTPKHLITATGQRVTLRCSPRSGDLSVYWYQQSLDQGLQFLIQYYNGEERAKGNILERFSAQQFPDLHSELNLSSLELGDSALYFCASSAPGHSSYNEQFFGPGTRLTVL.

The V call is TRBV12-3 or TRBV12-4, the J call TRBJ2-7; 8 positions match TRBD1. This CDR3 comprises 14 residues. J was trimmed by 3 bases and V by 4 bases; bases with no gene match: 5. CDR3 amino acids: CASSSRDRYYEQYF. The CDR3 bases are TGTGCCAGCAGTTCCCGGGACAGGTACTACGAGCAGTACTTC.

The CDR3 is CASSLGPLGDTGELFF. CDR3 coding DNA: TGCGCCAGCAGCTTGGGACCCCTCGGGGACACCGGGGAGCTGTTTTTT. This sequence joins TRBV5-1 and TRBJ2-2; tentatively, D is TRBD2 (5 bases). The CDR3 contains 16 residues. Germline loops: CDR1 SGHRS, CDR2 YFSETQ. V lost 0 bases to trimming and J lost 3 bases, with 12 bases between them. Combining the CDR3 with reference TRBV5-1 and TRBJ2-2 gives the whole variable domain KAGVTQTPRYLIKTRGQQVTLSCSPISGHRSVSWYQQTPGQGLQFLFEYFSETQRNKGNFPGRFSGRQFSNSRSEMNVSTLELGDSALYLCASSLGPLGDTGELFFGEGSRLTVL.

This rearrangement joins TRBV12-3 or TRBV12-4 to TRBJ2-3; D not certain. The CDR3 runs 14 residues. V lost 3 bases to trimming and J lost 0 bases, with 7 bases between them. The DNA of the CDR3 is TGTGCCAGCAGTTTTACAGCTAGCACAGATACGCAGTATTTT. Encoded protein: CASSFTASTDTQYF.

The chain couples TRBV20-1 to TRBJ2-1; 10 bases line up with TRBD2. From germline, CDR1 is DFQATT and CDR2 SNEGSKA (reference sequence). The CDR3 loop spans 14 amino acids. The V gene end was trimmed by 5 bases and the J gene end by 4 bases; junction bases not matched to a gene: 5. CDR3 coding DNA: TGCAGTGCTCCTCTAGCGGGAGCTTACAATGAGCAGTTCTTC. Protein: CSAPLAGAYNEQFF.

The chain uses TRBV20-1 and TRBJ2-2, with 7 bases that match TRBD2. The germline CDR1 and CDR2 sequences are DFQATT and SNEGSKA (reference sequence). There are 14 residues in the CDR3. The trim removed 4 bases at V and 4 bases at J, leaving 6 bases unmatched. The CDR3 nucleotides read TGCAGTGCTATTTACGGGACTACCACCGGGGAGCTGTTTTTT. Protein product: CSAIYGTTTGELFF.

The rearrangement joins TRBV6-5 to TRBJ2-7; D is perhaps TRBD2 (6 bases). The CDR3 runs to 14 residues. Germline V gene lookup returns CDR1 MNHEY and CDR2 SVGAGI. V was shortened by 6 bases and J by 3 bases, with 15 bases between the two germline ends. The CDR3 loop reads CASSRPGSFYEQYF. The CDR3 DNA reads TGTGCCAGCAGCCGTCCCGGGAGTTTCTACGAGCAGTACTTC.

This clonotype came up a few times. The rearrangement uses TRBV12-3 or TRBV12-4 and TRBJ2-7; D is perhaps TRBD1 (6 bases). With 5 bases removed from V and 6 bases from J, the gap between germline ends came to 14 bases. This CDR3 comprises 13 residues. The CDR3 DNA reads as TGTGCCAGCAGTAACGGCCCAGGGGTCGAGCAGTACTTC. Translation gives CASSNGPGVEQYF.

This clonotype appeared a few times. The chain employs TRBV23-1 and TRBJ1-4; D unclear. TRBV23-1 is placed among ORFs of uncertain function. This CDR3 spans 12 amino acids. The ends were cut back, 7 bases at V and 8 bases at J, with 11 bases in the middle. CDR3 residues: CASTEFKEKLFF. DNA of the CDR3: TGCGCCAGCACTGAGTTTAAAGAAAAACTGTTTTTT.

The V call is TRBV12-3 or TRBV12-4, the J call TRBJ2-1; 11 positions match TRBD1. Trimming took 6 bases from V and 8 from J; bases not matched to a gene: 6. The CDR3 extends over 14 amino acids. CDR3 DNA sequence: TGTGCCAGCAGGGCGGGACAGGGGGTCTATGAGCAGTTCTTC. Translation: CASRAGQGVYEQFF.

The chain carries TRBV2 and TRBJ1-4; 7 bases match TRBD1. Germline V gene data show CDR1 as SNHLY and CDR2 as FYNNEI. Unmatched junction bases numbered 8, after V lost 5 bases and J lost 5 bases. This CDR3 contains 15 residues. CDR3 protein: CASSPTGLGNEKLFF. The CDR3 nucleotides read TGTGCCAGCAGTCCGACAGGGCTTGGAAATGAAAAACTGTTTTTT.

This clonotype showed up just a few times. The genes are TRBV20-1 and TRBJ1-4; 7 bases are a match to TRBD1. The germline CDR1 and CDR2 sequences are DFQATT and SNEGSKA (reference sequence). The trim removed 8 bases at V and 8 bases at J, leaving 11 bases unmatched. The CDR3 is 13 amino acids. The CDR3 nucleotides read TGCAGTTTACGCGGACAGGTCGGGGAAAAACTGTTTTTT. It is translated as CSLRGQVGEKLFF.